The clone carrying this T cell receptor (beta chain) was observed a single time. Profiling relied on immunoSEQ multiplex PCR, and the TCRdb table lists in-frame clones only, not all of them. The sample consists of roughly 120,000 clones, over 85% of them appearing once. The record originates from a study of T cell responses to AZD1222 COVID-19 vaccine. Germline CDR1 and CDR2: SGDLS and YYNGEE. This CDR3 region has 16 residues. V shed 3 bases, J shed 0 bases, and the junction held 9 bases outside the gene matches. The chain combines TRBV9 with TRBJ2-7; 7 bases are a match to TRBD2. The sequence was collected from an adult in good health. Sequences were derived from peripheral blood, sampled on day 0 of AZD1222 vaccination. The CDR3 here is CASSADLAVASYEQYF. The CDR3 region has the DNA TGTGCCAGCAGCGCCGACCTAGCGGTTGCCTCCTACGAGCAGTACTTC.